The 11 T cell receptor beta chains below all came from one sample that was sequenced in a study of T cell responses to AZD1222 COVID-19 vaccine. Generated by immunoSEQ multiplex PCR, the TCRdb table keeps only in-frame clones and is missing some. The sample records around 220,000 clones, roughly 94% being singletons. Source: peripheral blood, taken 28 days after the second dose of the MenACWY control vaccine. Every receptor here comes from an adult who received the MenACWY meningococcal vaccine as a control.

The chain carries TRBV5-4 and TRBJ2-3, with D uncertain. From germline, CDR1 is SGHNT and CDR2 YYREEE (reference sequence). CDR3 size: 12 residues. The V and J ends lost 5 bases and 8 bases respectively, with 12 bases between them. CDR3 residues: CASSSPAGTQYF. The CDR3, as DNA: TGTGCCAGCAGTTCCCCTGCTGGTACGCAGTATTTT.

This rearrangement joins TRBV4-1 to TRBJ2-1; D not certain. Germline-derived CDR1 and CDR2 are MGHRA and YSYEKL. The ends were cut back, 1 base at V and 8 bases at J, with 9 bases in the middle. The CDR3 runs to 13 residues. In DNA, the CDR3 is TGCGCCAGCAGCCAAGCGCAGCCCCATGAGCAGTTCTTC. Protein product: CASSQAQPHEQFF.

The V call is TRBV7-9, the J call TRBJ2-7, with 12 positions matching TRBD1. Trimming cost V 5 bases and J 5 bases; bases outside gene matches: 7. CDR1 SEHNR and CDR2 FQNEAQ come from the germline V gene (reference sequence). The CDR3 covers 15 residues. As DNA, the CDR3 is TGTGCCAGCAGCACGGGACAGGGGGCTCCCCACGAGCAGTACTTC. It specifies CASSTGQGAPHEQYF.

The chain is built from TRBV5-1 and TRBJ1-2, with TRBD1 identical over 8 bases. The ends lost 4 bases at V and 3 bases at J; junction bases unmatched: 5. Germline V gene lookup returns CDR1 SGHRS and CDR2 YFSETQ. The CDR3 totals 14 residues. Written as DNA, the CDR3 is TGCGCCAGCAGCGCGGACAGGGCCTACTATGGCTACACCTTC. This codes for CASSADRAYYGYTF.

V is TRBV5-4 and J is TRBJ2-7; 9 bases match TRBD1. Germline values: CDR1 SGHNT, CDR2 YYREEE (reference sequence). The V gene end was trimmed by 0 bases and the J gene end by 0 bases; junction bases not matched to a gene: 7. The CDR3 contains 17 residues. CDR3 sequence reads: CASSLGGTGINSYEQYF. The CDR3 DNA reads TGTGCCAGCAGCTTGGGTGGGACAGGGATTAACTCCTACGAGCAGTACTTC. The full variable domain, rest sourced from reference TRBV5-4 and TRBJ2-7, is ETGVTQSPTHLIKTRGQQVTLRCSSQSGHNTVSWYQQALGQGPQFIFQYYREEENGRGNFPPRFSGLQFPNYSSELNVNALELDDSALYLCASSLGGTGINSYEQYFGPGTRLTVT.

The chain uses TRBV7-2 and TRBJ1-4; TRBD1 is a possible D gene (5 bases). The germline V and J ends were trimmed by 1 base and 8 bases, with 17 bases remaining between them. Per the germline V gene, CDR1 is SGHTA and CDR2 is FQGNSA. The CDR3 runs 16 residues. The CDR3 region has the DNA TGTGCCAGCAGCTTAGGGCCCTTGGGCCGGGGGGAAAAACTGTTTTTT. It encodes CASSLGPLGRGEKLFF.

This sequence joins TRBV3-1 (or the pseudogene TRBV3-2) and TRBJ1-2; D remains ambiguous. CDR3 length equals 17 residues. V lost 0 bases and J lost 9, with 23 bases in between. Germline values: CDR1 LGHDT, CDR2 YNNKEL (reference sequence). DNA of the CDR3: TGTGCCAGCAGCCAAGAAGTTCCGGCGACACGGTCGTTGAGCTACACCTTC. This sequence encodes CASSQEVPATRSLSYTF.

V is TRBV6-2 or TRBV6-3 and J is TRBJ2-1; 9 bases are a match to TRBD2. Germline CDR1 MNHEY, CDR2 SVGEGT. There are 15 residues in the CDR3. V lost 1 base to trimming and J lost 6 bases; unmatched junction nucleotides: 4. CDR3 loop: CASSYLREGRNEQFF. In DNA, the CDR3 is TGTGCCAGCAGTTACTTGCGGGAGGGCCGCAATGAGCAGTTCTTC.

This chain joins TRBV6-5 and TRBJ2-1, with TRBD2 identical over 7 bases. J gave up 1 base and V 5 bases, and 2 bases lay outside the gene matches. Germline lookup yields CDR1 MNHEY and CDR2 SVGAGI. The CDR3 has 14 amino acids. The CDR3 sequence is CASSRTSSYNEQFF. In nucleotides, the CDR3 is TGTGCCAGCAGTAGGACTAGTTCCTACAATGAGCAGTTCTTC.

The J gene is TRBJ2-1, the V gene TRBV2; D is perhaps TRBD1 (5 bases). V shed 3 bases and J shed 2 bases, with 11 bases lying between them. Germline CDR1 and CDR2: SNHLY and FYNNEI. This CDR3 contains 15 residues. CDR3 region: CASSERMGPYNEQFF. Here the CDR3 DNA reads TGTGCCAGCAGTGAGCGAATGGGGCCCTACAATGAGCAGTTCTTC.

This chain connects TRBV14 to TRBJ1-5, with D possibly TRBD1 on 5 matching bases. The CDR3 length is 13 residues. The germline CDR1 and CDR2 sequences are SGHDN and FVKESK. V was clipped by 4 bases and J by 5 bases, with 9 bases between them. The CDR3 loop reads CASSLTADQPQHF. CDR3 nucleotides: TGTGCCAGCAGCCTGACAGCTGATCAGCCCCAGCATTTT.